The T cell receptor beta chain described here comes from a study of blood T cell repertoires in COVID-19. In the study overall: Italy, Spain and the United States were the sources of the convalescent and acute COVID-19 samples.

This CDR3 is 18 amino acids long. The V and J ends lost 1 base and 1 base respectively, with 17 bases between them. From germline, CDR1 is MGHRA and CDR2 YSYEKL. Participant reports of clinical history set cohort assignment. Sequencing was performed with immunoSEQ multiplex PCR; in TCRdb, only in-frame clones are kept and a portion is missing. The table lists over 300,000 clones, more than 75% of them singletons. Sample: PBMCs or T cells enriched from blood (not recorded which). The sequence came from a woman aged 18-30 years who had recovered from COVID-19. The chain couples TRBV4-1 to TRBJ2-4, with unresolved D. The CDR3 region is CASSQGSASGTAKNIQYF. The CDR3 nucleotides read TGCGCCAGCAGCCAAGGCTCCGCTTCCGGTACGGCCAAAAACATTCAGTACTTC.